This TCR beta chain was sequenced for a study of blood T cell repertoires in COVID-19. Study as a whole: Acute and convalescent COVID-19 specimens originated in the United States, Italy and Spain. Nucleic acid was either cDNA or gDNA, and it came from T cells, B-cell-depleted T cells, or PBMCs.

Seattle enrolled patients during active infection and tracked them longitudinally. Original processing methods: Estimation of nucleated cell counts relied on the amplification of reference gene primers. Assay used: immunoSEQ multiplex PCR; TCRdb lists only in-frame clones, some missing. V and J calls and clone size come straight from that table; D and trimming were deduced from the DNA. The sample yields 150,000 to 200,000 clones, over 80% seen once. Germline V CDR1 and CDR2: SGDLS, YYNGEE. V trimming: 4 bases; J trimming: 9 bases; junction bases outside the gene matches: 6. The CDR3 runs 15 residues.

The sample was peripheral blood. The rearrangement uses TRBV9 and TRBJ2-1; TRBD2 aligns across 14 bases. This TCR was recovered from a woman between 65 and 79 years old with COVID-19, enrolled during active disease. The CDR3 nucleotides are TGTGCCAGCAGCCCGGGACTAGCGGGAGTTACTGAGCAGTTCTTC. Residues: CASSPGLAGVTEQFF.